The 17 T cell receptor beta chains in this list originate from one sample, sequenced in a study of tumor-infiltrating lymphocytes in localized non-small cell lung cancer. The data were produced by immunoSEQ multiplex PCR, yet TCRdb's version contains in-frame clones alone and is incomplete. The table shows 13,000 to 15,000 clones, with 68% occurring only once. The sequenced sample consisted of uninvolved lung tissue not adjacent to the tumor. These receptors were taken from a human donor with non-small cell lung cancer.

V and J are TRBV11-2 and TRBJ2-3, with 7 bases matching TRBD1. CDR3 length: 14 residues. V gave up 6 bases and J gave up 4 bases; unmatched junction bases: 7. CDR1 SGHAT and CDR2 FQNNGV come from the germline V gene. CDR3 coding DNA: TGTGCCAGCAGACGCGACAGGGAAGCAGATACGCAGTATTTT. This gives the protein CASRRDREADTQYF.

The V and J genes are TRBV5-1 and TRBJ2-1, with a tentative D call TRBD2 (6 bases). The CDR3 covers 15 residues. In germline, CDR1 is SGHRS, CDR2 YFSETQ. The V end was cut by 0 bases, the J end by 3 bases, with 10 bases between. The CDR3 DNA follows: TGCGCCAGCAGCTTGGCCCGGGGGAACTACAATGAGCAGTTCTTC. This codes for CASSLARGNYNEQFF. The entire variable domain, with the rest obtained from reference TRBV5-1 and TRBJ2-1, is as follows: KAGVTQTPRYLIKTRGQQVTLSCSPISGHRSVSWYQQTPGQGLQFLFEYFSETQRNKGNFPGRFSGRQFSNSRSEMNVSTLELGDSALYLCASSLARGNYNEQFFGPGTRLTVL.

The rearrangement links TRBV6-1 to TRBJ1-1; D is perhaps TRBD1 (5 bases). The CDR3 totals 16 residues. Germline CDR1 MNHNS, CDR2 SASEGT. The germline V and J ends were trimmed by 4 bases and 2 bases, with 17 bases remaining between them. CDR3 sequence (DNA): TGTGCCAGCAGTGCGGGTTTGGGCAGGGCCAACACTGAAGCTTTCTTT. As protein: CASSAGLGRANTEAFF.

V usage is TRBV27 and J usage is TRBJ2-6, with D unresolved. V was cut by 6 bases and J by 0 bases, with 3 bases left in between. Germline-derived CDR1 and CDR2 are MNHEY and SMNVEV (reference sequence). This CDR3 is 13 amino acids long. The CDR3 reads CASRISGANVLTF. The CDR3 DNA reads as TGTGCCAGCAGGATCTCTGGGGCCAACGTCCTGACTTTC.

The V gene is TRBV10-1, the J gene TRBJ2-2; no clear D gene. CDR1 is WNHNN, CDR2 SYGVQD, per germline (reference sequence). Deletions cut 4 bases from V and 0 bases from J, with 9 bases between. The CDR3 covers 15 residues. In DNA, the CDR3 is TGCGCCAGCAGTGCTAGAGGAACGAACACCGGGGAGCTGTTTTTT. This codes for CASSARGTNTGELFF.

This clone was detected only a few times. The chain employs TRBV11-2 and TRBJ1-2, with D unclear. CDR3 length: 15 amino acids. V gave up 0 bases and J gave up 2 bases, with 10 bases separating them. The germline V gene has CDR1 SGHAT and CDR2 FQNNGV. In nucleotides, the CDR3 is TGTGCCAGCAGCTTAGAAGGGAGCCTCAACTATGGCTACACCTTC. Translation: CASSLEGSLNYGYTF.

The CDR3 loop is CASSGRGYGYTF. CDR3 sequence (DNA): TGTGCCAGCAGCGGCCGTGGCTATGGCTACACCTTC. V usage is TRBV7-2 and J usage is TRBJ1-2; D is undetermined. V was cut by 5 bases and J by 4 bases, with 8 bases left in between. Germline CDR1 SGHTA, CDR2 FQGNSA. This CDR3 is 12 amino acids long.

The chain employs TRBV7-6 and TRBJ2-3; 16 bases are shared with TRBD2. Germline V gene lookup returns CDR1 SGHVS and CDR2 FNYEAQ. The CDR3 consists of 18 residues. V lost 6 bases, J lost 0 bases, and 6 bases stayed unmatched. The CDR3 region is CASRRGLAGGASTDTQYF. CDR3 nucleotide sequence: TGTGCCAGCAGGAGGGGACTAGCGGGAGGGGCTAGCACAGATACGCAGTATTTT.

Only a few counts were recorded for this clone. CDR3 in amino acids: CTSSHPGERNSPLHF. CDR3 DNA sequence: TGCACCAGCAGCCACCCGGGAGAGCGTAATTCACCCCTCCACTTT. V is TRBV1 and J is TRBJ1-6. TRBV1 is assigned pseudogene status. The CDR3 length is 15 residues.

The chain recombines TRBV9 with TRBJ2-1; tentatively, D is TRBD2 (5 bases). The CDR3 has 14 residues. The germline CDR1 and CDR2 sequences are SGDLS and YYNGEE. The V gene lost 4 bases and the J gene lost 3 bases, with 11 bases spanning the gap. CDR3 amino acids: CASSPRGSYNEQFF. The CDR3 region has the DNA TGTGCCAGCAGCCCCCGGGGTAGCTACAATGAGCAGTTCTTC.

The genes are TRBV28 and TRBJ2-1, with D possibly TRBD2 on 6 matching bases. This CDR3 is 11 amino acids long. Trimming left V 7 bases short and J 15 bases short, with 16 bases between. The germline V gene has CDR1 MDHEN and CDR2 SYDVKM. DNA of the CDR3: TGTGCCAGCAAGGGCCTCGGGAGTGGGTTCTTC. Its protein is CASKGLGSGFF.

The gene calls are TRBV7-2 and TRBJ1-5; 8 nucleotides line up with TRBD1. This CDR3 spans 15 amino acids. Germline assignment: CDR1 SGHTA and CDR2 FQGNSA. V shed 4 bases and J 2 bases; nucleotides not matched to a gene: 4. The CDR3 DNA sequence: TGTGCCAGCAGCTCAACAGGGGGTGGCAATCAGCCCCAGCATTTT. It codes for CASSSTGGGNQPQHF.

This clone appeared a single time. The V gene is TRBV5-5, the J gene TRBJ2-3; D is unclear. V lost 0 bases, J lost 6 bases, and 11 bases lay in between. CDR3 length: 14 amino acids. The germline V gene encodes CDR1 SGHKS and CDR2 YYEKEE (reference sequence). DNA of the CDR3: TGTGCCAGCAGCTTGGTCCAGATATCGGATACGCAGTATTTT. It specifies CASSLVQISDTQYF.

This clone was picked up a small number of times. V gene TRBV30 combines with J gene TRBJ1-4; D is unclear. The V end was cut by 4 bases, the J end by 3 bases, with 15 bases between. Germline V gene lookup returns CDR1 GTSNPN and CDR2 SVGIG (reference sequence). The CDR3 runs to 15 residues. As DNA, the CDR3 is TGTGCCTGGAAGCAAAAGGGTCCAGCTAATGAAAAACTGTTTTTT. As protein: CAWKQKGPANEKLFF.

This clone was detected a few times. CDR3 protein: CASRGVGELFF. The CDR3 DNA reads TGTGCCAGCAGAGGCGTCGGGGAGCTGTTTTTT. The J gene is TRBJ2-2, the V gene TRBV2, with D unclear. CDR3 size: 11 residues. CDR1 is SNHLY and CDR2 is FYNNEI in the germline V gene. The V end was cut by 6 bases, the J end by 7 bases, with 6 bases between.

This clone was seen a single time. The rearrangement joins TRBV4-2 to TRBJ1-2, with TRBD1 identical over 8 bases. The CDR3 is 13 residues long. V lost 8 bases, J lost 4 bases, and 6 bases stayed unmatched. Germline V gene sequence: CDR1 LGHNA, CDR2 YNFKEQ. CDR3: CASAGGASYGYTF. The CDR3 DNA sequence: TGTGCCAGCGCAGGGGGCGCATCCTATGGCTACACCTTC.

The table lists this clone with a few counts. The chain employs TRBV6-5 and TRBJ1-1; possibly TRBD1 for D (5 bases). Trimming left V 5 bases short and J 1 base short, with 14 bases between. The germline V gene encodes CDR1 MNHEY and CDR2 SVGAGI. CDR3 length: 15 residues. As DNA, the CDR3 is TGTGCCAGCAGTCGTCAGGGAATCGAGAACACTGAAGCTTTCTTT. This translates into CASSRQGIENTEAFF.